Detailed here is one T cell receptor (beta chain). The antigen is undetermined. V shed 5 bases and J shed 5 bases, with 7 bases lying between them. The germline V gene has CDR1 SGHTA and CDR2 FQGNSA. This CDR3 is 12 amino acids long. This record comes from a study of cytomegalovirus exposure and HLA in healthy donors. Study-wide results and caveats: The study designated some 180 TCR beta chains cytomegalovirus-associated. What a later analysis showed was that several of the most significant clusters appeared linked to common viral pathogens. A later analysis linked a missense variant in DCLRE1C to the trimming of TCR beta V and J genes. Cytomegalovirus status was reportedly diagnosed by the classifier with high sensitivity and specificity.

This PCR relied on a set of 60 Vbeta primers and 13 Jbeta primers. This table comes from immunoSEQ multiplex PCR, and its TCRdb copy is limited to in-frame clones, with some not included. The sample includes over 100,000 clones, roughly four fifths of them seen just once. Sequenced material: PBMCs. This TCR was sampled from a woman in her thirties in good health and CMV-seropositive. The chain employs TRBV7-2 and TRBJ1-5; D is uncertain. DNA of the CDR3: TGTGCCAGCAGCAAGGGAGATCAGCCCCAGCATTTT. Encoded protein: CASSKGDQPQHF. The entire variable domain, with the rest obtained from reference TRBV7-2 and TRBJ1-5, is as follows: GAGVSQSPSNKVTEKGKDVELRCDPISGHTALYWYRQSLGQGLEFLIYFQGNSAPDKSGLPSDRFSAERTGGSVSTLTIQRTQQEDSAVYLCASSKGDQPQHFGDGTRLSIL.